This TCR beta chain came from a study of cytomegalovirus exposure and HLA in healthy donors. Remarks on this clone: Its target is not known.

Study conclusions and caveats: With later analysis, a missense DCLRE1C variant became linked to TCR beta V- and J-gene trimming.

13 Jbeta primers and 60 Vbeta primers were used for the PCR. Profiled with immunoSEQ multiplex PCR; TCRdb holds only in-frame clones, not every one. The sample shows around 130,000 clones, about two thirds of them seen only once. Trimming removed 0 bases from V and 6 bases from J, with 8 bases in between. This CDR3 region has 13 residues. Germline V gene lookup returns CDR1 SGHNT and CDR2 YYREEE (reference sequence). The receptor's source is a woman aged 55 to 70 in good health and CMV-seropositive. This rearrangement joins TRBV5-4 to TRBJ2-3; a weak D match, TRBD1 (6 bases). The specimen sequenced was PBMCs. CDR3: CASSLAGQDTQYF. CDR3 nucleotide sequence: TGTGCCAGCAGCTTGGCCGGACAGGATACGCAGTATTTT.